This T cell receptor (beta chain) originates from a study of T-cell reconstitution after alpha-beta-depleted transplantation in children. Broader study findings: Several patients had high TCRbeta diversity at day 60; it came from surviving recipient T cells and thymic progenitors.

Notes on this clonotype: Its matching antigen is unknown.

Trimming removed 6 bases at V and 6 bases at J, with 11 bases between. The CDR3 covers 13 residues. Unique molecular identifiers were used to barcode this TCRbeta library. TCRdb redid the calling of the PCR reads with MiXCR, one entry per CDR3 protein. The repertoire holds 98,000 or so distinct CDR3 sequences, 20% to 30% seen once, with about a fifth in the top ten. This chain joins TRBV12-3 or TRBV12-4 and TRBJ1-4; TRBD1 might be the D (6 bases). This sequence was found in a boy younger than 10 with acute lymphoblastic leukemia, due to receive a stem cell transplant. Specimen: PBMCs, collected before TCRalphabeta/CD19-depleted stem cell transplant. CDR3 coding DNA: TGTGCCAGCAGCGGTGGGGGCTATGAAAAACTGTTTTTT. It codes for CASSGGGYEKLFF.